A single sample is the source of the 26 T cell receptor beta chains below, sequenced in a study of blood T cell repertoires in COVID-19 (TCRdb year 2020). Library preparation used the immunoSEQ multiplex PCR assay. The source is immuneACCESS, and TCRdb retained only in-frame sequences with V and J called. Part of the clones is not carried over; for the studies checked, unresolved V genes explain less than half of this, and the remainder is unexplained. The sample table shows roughly 16,000 clones, and roughly 88% are seen once. The ten largest make up roughly 2.6% of the sample. Sequencing was performed on peripheral blood. The receptors derive from a human donor in a cohort sampled during active COVID-19.

This clone is a singleton in its sample. The genes are TRBV5-5 and TRBJ2-7, with D possibly being TRBD1 (5 bases). Germline V lookup: CDR1 SGHKS, CDR2 YYEKEE (reference sequence). CDR3 size: 15 residues. The V gene lost 6 bases and the J gene lost 0 bases, with 16 bases spanning the gap. DNA of the CDR3: TGTGCCAGCACCTGGGGCGAGTTAAACTCCTACGAGCAGTACTTC. Translating it yields CASTWGELNSYEQYF.

J is TRBJ2-3 and V is TRBV7-9; TRBD2 agrees at 11 bases. The CDR3 consists of 17 residues. The J segment lost 5 bases and the V segment lost 5 bases, leaving 12 bases of the junction unmatched. Germline V lookup: CDR1 SEHNR, CDR2 FQNEAQ (reference sequence). Written as DNA, the CDR3 is TGTGCCAGCAGCCCTAAAACTAGCGGGAGTTGGAAAGATACGCAGTATTTT. This codes for CASSPKTSGSWKDTQYF.

CDR3 in amino acids: CASGGNVGEQYF. The CDR3 DNA is TGTGCCAGCGGCGGGAACGTTGGGGAGCAGTACTTC. The V gene is TRBV2, the J gene TRBJ2-7, with D perhaps TRBD2 (6 bases). V lost 8 bases, J lost 7 bases, and 15 bases lay in between. This CDR3 is 12 amino acids long. Germline V gives CDR1 SNHLY, CDR2 FYNNEI.

This chain links TRBV4-3 with TRBJ2-7, with 11 bases aligning to TRBD2. The V and J ends lost 0 bases and 0 bases, in that order; junction bases with no gene match: 7. Germline V CDR1 and CDR2: LGHNA, YSLEER. The CDR3 has 18 amino acids. CDR3 nucleotides: TGCGCCAGCAGCCAAGACCCTAGCGGGAGGTTAAACTCCTACGAGCAGTACTTC. Its protein is CASSQDPSGRLNSYEQYF.

The chain carries TRBV4-1 and TRBJ2-7; D is ambiguous. The V and J ends lost 1 base and 5 bases respectively, with 15 bases between them. Per the germline V gene, CDR1 is MGHRA and CDR2 is YSYEKL. The CDR3 extends over 15 amino acids. The CDR3 spells CASSQVGASFHEQYF. The CDR3 coding sequence is TGCGCCAGCAGCCAAGTTGGTGCGAGTTTCCACGAGCAGTACTTC.

This chain uses TRBV18 with TRBJ1-2; maybe TRBD1 (6 bases). Germline loops: CDR1 KGHSH, CDR2 LQKENI. Trimming took off 6 bases at V and 7 bases at J, with 18 bases between the two ends. This CDR3 has 14 residues. CDR3 protein: CASSTDQGTIGYTF. The CDR3 bases are TGTGCCAGCTCCACGGATCAGGGGACTATTGGCTACACCTTC.

The table lists this clone with a few counts. This chain links TRBV4-1 with TRBJ2-6; D may be TRBD1 (5 bases). This CDR3 has 18 residues. The V gene lost 1 base and the J gene lost 4 bases, with 17 bases spanning the gap. The germline V gene encodes CDR1 MGHRA and CDR2 YSYEKL. This CDR3 is CASSQGPPRVTGANVLTF. CDR3 coding DNA: TGCGCCAGCAGCCAAGGCCCTCCCAGGGTGACCGGGGCCAACGTCCTGACTTTC.

The chain couples TRBV6-6 to TRBJ2-1; D remains ambiguous. Looked up from germline, CDR1 is MNHNY and CDR2 is SVGAGI (reference sequence). The CDR3 loop spans 13 amino acids. Trimming shortened V by 0 bases and J by 6 bases, and 6 bases separated the two germline ends. CDR3 sequence reads: CASSYSPSNEQFF. The CDR3 bases are TGTGCCAGCAGTTACTCTCCTAGCAATGAGCAGTTCTTC.

V usage is TRBV27 and J usage is TRBJ2-7; D is perhaps TRBD1 (5 bases). This CDR3 comprises 16 residues. Trimming removed 6 bases from V and 2 bases from J, with 20 bases in between. The V gene's germline CDR1 is MNHEY and CDR2 SMNVEV (reference sequence). CDR3 protein: CASSPSTGFGPYEQYF. The CDR3 bases are TGTGCCAGCAGCCCGAGCACAGGATTCGGACCCTACGAGCAGTACTTC.

The V call is TRBV7-6, the J call TRBJ2-3, with D possibly matching TRBD2 (7 bases). Germline CDR1 reads SGHVS; CDR2 reads FNYEAQ. Between the trimmed V and J ends, which lost 5 bases and 7 bases, there was a span of 22 bases. The CDR3 runs to 16 residues. The CDR3 DNA reads TGTGCCAGCAGCCCATTGGGAGGGCAGGGGTTGCATACGCAGTATTTT. It encodes CASSPLGGQGLHTQYF.

CDR3: CATSRGQGGYGYTF. The CDR3 nucleotides read TGTGCCACCAGCAGGGGCCAGGGGGGCTATGGCTACACCTTC. The chain uses TRBV15 and TRBJ1-2; 7 positions agree with TRBD1. Germline lookup yields CDR1 LNHNV and CDR2 YYDKDF (reference sequence). The CDR3 runs to 14 residues. V lost 3 bases, J lost 4 bases, and 5 bases stayed unmatched.

The chain carries TRBV9 and TRBJ2-1; D is possibly TRBD1 (6 bases). The V end was cut by 1 base, the J end by 2 bases, with 13 bases between. Per germline, CDR1 SGDLS and CDR2 YYNGEE. CDR3 length: 16 residues. The CDR3 here is CASSVLAGTTYNEQFF. In DNA form, the CDR3 reads TGTGCCAGCAGCGTATTGGCCGGGACAACCTACAATGAGCAGTTCTTC.

This CDR3 reads CASSIDIHRDSSSYEQYF. CDR3 DNA sequence: TGTGCCAGTAGTATAGATATACACCGGGACAGTAGCTCCTACGAGCAGTACTTC. This rearrangement joins TRBV19 to TRBJ2-7, with 7 bases fitting TRBD1. CDR1 is LNHDA, CDR2 SQIVND, per germline (reference sequence). The CDR3 contains 18 residues. V trimming: 0 bases; J trimming: 0 bases; junction bases outside the gene matches: 11.

The rearrangement links TRBV2 to TRBJ1-2, with 10 bases fitting TRBD1. Germline assignment: CDR1 SNHLY and CDR2 FYNNEI. V trimming: 6 bases; J trimming: 4 bases; junction bases outside the gene matches: 11. The CDR3 is made up of 16 amino acids. In DNA, the CDR3 is TGTGCCAGCAGAGACAGGGGGCGCCGAAACCTCTATGGCTACACCTTC. This sequence encodes CASRDRGRRNLYGYTF.

V gene TRBV6-6 combines with J gene TRBJ2-7; TRBD2 matches 10 bases. Germline CDR1 reads MNHNY; CDR2 reads SVGAGI (reference sequence). V lost 7 bases and J lost 6; bases outside the gene matches: 6. This CDR3 spans 13 amino acids. The CDR3 nucleotides are TGTGCCAGCATTAATAGCGGGGGGTTCGAGCAGTACTTC. Translating gives CASINSGGFEQYF.

The sample holds one count of this clone. The J gene is TRBJ2-5, the V gene TRBV7-9, with D tentatively TRBD1 (5 bases). CDR1 is SEHNR and CDR2 is FQNEAQ in the germline V gene (reference sequence). The CDR3 contains 15 residues. V shed 5 bases and J shed 5 bases, with 18 bases lying between them. The CDR3 DNA is TGTGCCAGCAGCCTCGCCAGCCCGACAGAGGAGACCCAGTACTTC. Translation: CASSLASPTEETQYF.

This clone was found once. The V call is TRBV6-5, the J call TRBJ1-2; 10 bases agree with TRBD1. V trimming: 2 bases; J trimming: 5 bases; junction bases outside the gene matches: 2. The CDR3 totals 14 residues. Germline V gene data show CDR1 as MNHEY and CDR2 as SVGAGI. CDR3 sequence: CASSYRTGGYGYTF. CDR3 nucleotides: TGTGCCAGCAGTTACCGGACAGGGGGGTATGGCTACACCTTC.

This chain links TRBV10-3 with TRBJ2-7, with a tentative D call TRBD1 (7 bases). This CDR3 has 15 amino acids. V was trimmed by 8 bases and J by 6 bases, leaving 23 bases between them. Germline V CDR1 and CDR2: ENHRY, SYGVKD. This chain's CDR3 is CAIGDANRGGVEQYF. CDR3 nucleotides: TGTGCCATCGGAGATGCCAACAGGGGAGGCGTCGAGCAGTACTTC.

The chain carries TRBV3-1 (or the pseudogene TRBV3-2) and TRBJ1-5; TRBD1 is a possible D gene (5 bases). V was clipped by 0 bases and J by 0 bases, with 33 bases between them. The CDR3 length is 24 residues. Germline-derived CDR1 and CDR2 are LGHDT and YNNKEL (reference sequence). The CDR3 protein is CASSQDSATQIRLEGTDSNQPQHF. The CDR3 DNA sequence: TGTGCCAGCAGCCAAGATAGCGCCACCCAGATTCGTCTCGAGGGGACTGATAGCAATCAGCCCCAGCATTTT.

The J gene is TRBJ1-2, the V gene TRBV5-4; no definite D call. Germline V gives CDR1 SGHNT, CDR2 YYREEE (reference sequence). Trimming left V 0 bases short and J 2 bases short, with 8 bases between. CDR3 length: 14 residues. The CDR3 region has the DNA TGTGCCAGCAGCTTGGCCTCTCTCAACTATGGCTACACCTTC. Protein product: CASSLASLNYGYTF.

The rearrangement uses TRBV10-1 and TRBJ2-3; 8 positions agree with TRBD2. Unmatched junction bases numbered 7, after V lost 0 bases and J lost 5 bases. Germline lookup yields CDR1 WNHNN and CDR2 SYGVQD (reference sequence). The CDR3 runs to 16 residues. The CDR3 loop is CASSESRGAGGDTQYF. The CDR3 coding sequence is TGCGCCAGCAGTGAGTCGCGGGGGGCCGGGGGAGATACGCAGTATTTT.

J is TRBJ1-5 and V is TRBV12-3 or TRBV12-4; 7 bases line up with TRBD1. CDR3 length: 13 amino acids. J was trimmed by 4 bases and V by 6 bases; bases with no gene match: 3. The CDR3 is CASRGDSNQPQHF. DNA of the CDR3: TGTGCCAGCAGGGGGGACAGTAATCAGCCCCAGCATTTT.

The chain joins TRBV11-3 to TRBJ1-1, with 8 bases fitting TRBD1. V trimming: 5 bases; J trimming: 0 bases; junction bases outside the gene matches: 5. This CDR3 region has 15 residues. CDR1 SGHNT and CDR2 YENEEA come from the germline V gene. The CDR3: CASSTRTGLNTEAFF. The CDR3 nucleotides are TGTGCCAGCAGCACCCGGACAGGGCTGAACACTGAAGCTTTCTTT.

The genes are TRBV7-8 and TRBJ2-5; TRBD1 agrees at 11 bases. The CDR3 contains 16 residues. From germline, CDR1 is SGHVS and CDR2 FQNEAQ. Germline trimming cut 1 base from V and 3 bases from J; bases unmatched to any gene: 4. CDR3 nucleotides: TGTGCCAGCAGCTTAGGGACAGGGGGCTGGGAAGAGACCCAGTACTTC. Its protein product is CASSLGTGGWEETQYF.

The gene calls are TRBV28 and TRBJ1-6, with no clear D. The V and J ends lost 5 bases and 0 bases respectively, with 5 bases between them. Germline CDR1 is MDHEN and CDR2 is SYDVKM. CDR3 length equals 14 residues. The CDR3 region has the DNA TGTGCCAGCAGTGGTAGCTCCTATAATTCACCCCTCCACTTT. It translates to CASSGSSYNSPLHF. The entire variable domain, with the rest obtained from reference TRBV28 and TRBJ1-6, is as follows: DVKVTQSSRYLVKRTGEKVFLECVQDMDHENMFWYRQDPGLGLRLIYFSYDVKMKEKGDIPEGYSVSREKKERFSLILESASTNQTSMYLCASSGSSYNSPLHFGNGTRLTVT.

The CDR3 nucleotides read TGCGCCAGCAGCTTGAGGGTACAGGGGGCCTCCTATGGCTACACCTTC. The encoded protein is CASSLRVQGASYGYTF. The chain uses TRBV5-1 and TRBJ1-2, with 9 bases lining up with TRBD1. This CDR3 comprises 16 residues. CDR1 and CDR2 from the germline V gene are SGHRS and YFSETQ. V trimming: 1 base; J trimming: 4 bases; junction bases outside the gene matches: 8.